The clone carrying this TCR beta chain was found a few times. Its antigen is not known. One end of the junction is discordant with germline, which a read error may explain. These data are taken from a study of post-analysis software for immune sequencing data. The germline V gene has CDR1 SSHAT and CDR2 FNYEAQ (reference sequence). The CDR3 has 18 amino acids. Broader study findings: A significant reduction in normalized Chao1 diversity was observed in multiple sclerosis patients versus controls. A few TRBV segments occurring more often in patients than controls included TRBV5-6, TRBV5-1 and TRBV20-1.

The TCR beta cDNA libraries contained unique molecular identifiers. TCRdb processed the PCR reads anew with MiXCR; each CDR3 protein has one entry. The sample records hundreds of thousands of distinct CDR3 sequences, 30% to 45% being singletons. V usage is TRBV7-7 and J usage is TRBJ2-1; TRBD2 matches at 11 bases. Sequencing input: blood. This sequence originates from a girl between 5 and 17 years old with multiple sclerosis. The CDR3 region is CASSHSVAGGPLPNEQFF. CDR3 coding DNA: TGTGCTAGCAGCCATTCTGTAGCGGGGGGGCCCCTGCCCAATGAGCAGTTCTTC. Full variable domain (outside the CDR3, taken from reference TRBV7-7 and TRBJ2-1): GAGVSQSPRYKVTKRGQDVTLRCDPISSHATLYWYQQALGQGPEFLTYFNYEAQPDKSGLPSDRFSAERPEGSISTLTIQRTEQRDSAMYRCASSHSVAGGPLPNEQFFGPGTRLTVL.